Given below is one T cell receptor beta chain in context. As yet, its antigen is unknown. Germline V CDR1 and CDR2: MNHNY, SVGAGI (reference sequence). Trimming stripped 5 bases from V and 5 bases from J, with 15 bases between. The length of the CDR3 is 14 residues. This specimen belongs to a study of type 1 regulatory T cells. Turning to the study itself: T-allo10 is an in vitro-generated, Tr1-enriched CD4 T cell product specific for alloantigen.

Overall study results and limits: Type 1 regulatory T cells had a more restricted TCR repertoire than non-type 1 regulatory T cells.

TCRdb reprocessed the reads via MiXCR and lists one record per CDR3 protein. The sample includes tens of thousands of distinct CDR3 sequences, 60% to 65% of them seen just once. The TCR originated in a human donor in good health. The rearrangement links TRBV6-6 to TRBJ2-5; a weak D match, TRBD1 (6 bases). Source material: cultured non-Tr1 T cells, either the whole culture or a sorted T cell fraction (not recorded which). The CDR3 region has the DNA TGTGCCAGCAGTGAACAGGGCTTCGGGGAGACCCAGTACTTC. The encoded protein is CASSEQGFGETQYF.